A single sample is the source of the 21 T cell receptor beta chains below, sequenced in a study of blood T cell repertoires in COVID-19. Produced via immunoSEQ multiplex PCR; TCRdb's table is partial and in-frame only. In the table there are over 250,000 clones, roughly 90% of which are singletons. The specimen sequenced was PBMCs or T cells enriched from blood (not recorded which). These receptors all come from an older woman who had recovered from COVID-19.

This chain uses TRBV18 with TRBJ2-5, with 11 bases aligning to TRBD2. The junction had 7 bases not matched to a gene; V was cut back by 6 bases and J by 4 bases. CDR3 length: 15 amino acids. Germline V gives CDR1 KGHSH, CDR2 LQKENI. Here the CDR3 reads CASSPSGLAGETQYF. The DNA for the CDR3 is TGTGCCAGCTCCCCTTCCGGACTAGCGGGAGAGACCCAGTACTTC.

This sequence joins TRBV7-2 and TRBJ2-1; D gene uncertain. The ends were cut back, 1 base at V and 6 bases at J, with 7 bases in the middle. This CDR3 has 13 residues. CDR1 SGHTA and CDR2 FQGNSA come from the germline V gene. This chain's CDR3 is CASSLGTVNEQFF. The CDR3 nucleotides read TGTGCCAGCAGCTTAGGTACGGTCAATGAGCAGTTCTTC.

V is TRBV9 and J is TRBJ2-2; 7 bases agree with TRBD2. This CDR3 has 15 residues. The germline CDR1 and CDR2 sequences are SGDLS and YYNGEE. V shed 3 bases, J shed 0 bases, and the junction held 2 bases outside the gene matches. In nucleotides, the CDR3 is TGTGCCAGCAGCGCTAGCGGATCGAACACCGGGGAGCTGTTTTTT. Translation: CASSASGSNTGELFF.

The table lists this clone with a count of one. The same CDR3 can be traced to other DNA sequences in this sample. The chain has TRBV28 and TRBJ1-1; D is undetermined. The CDR3 spans 14 residues. V was cut by 4 bases and J by 3 bases, with 12 bases left in between. Germline-derived CDR1 and CDR2 are MDHEN and SYDVKM. The CDR3 DNA reads as TGTGCCAGCAGTTCTCCTGGCCGGGACACTGAAGCTTTCTTT. It yields the protein CASSSPGRDTEAFF.

The chain has TRBV6-5 and TRBJ2-2, with TRBD2 matching 9 bases. Germline CDR1 and CDR2: MNHEY and SVGAGI. This CDR3 has 15 residues. Trimming removed 2 bases from V and 7 bases from J; junction bases left unmatched: 5. The CDR3 DNA is TGTGCCAGCAGTTACGCTAGCGGGGCACACGGGGAGCTGTTTTTT. Residues: CASSYASGAHGELFF.

V gene TRBV7-9 combines with J gene TRBJ1-1; D remains unclear. The germline V gene has CDR1 SEHNR and CDR2 FQNEAQ (reference sequence). This CDR3 is built from 14 residues. Trimming shortened V by 3 bases and J by 0 bases, and 8 bases separated the two germline ends. CDR3 nucleotides: TGTGCCAGCAGCTTCTGGTCGGTGAACACTGAAGCTTTCTTT. This codes for CASSFWSVNTEAFF. Supplemented by reference TRBV7-9 and TRBJ1-1, the full variable domain reads DTGVSQNPRHKITKRGQNVTFRCDPISEHNRLYWYRQTLGQGPEFLTYFQNEAQLEKSRLLSDRFSAERPKGSFSTLEIQRTEQGDSAMYLCASSFWSVNTEAFFGQGTRLTVV.

This chain connects TRBV3-1 (or the pseudogene TRBV3-2) to TRBJ1-2; 7 nucleotides agree with TRBD1. V dropped 4 bases and J dropped 7; count of bases not matched to a gene: 12. Germline V gene data show CDR1 as LGHDT and CDR2 as YNNKEL (reference sequence). This CDR3 is 15 amino acids long. The CDR3 sequence is CASSPMLVQGSGYTF. CDR3 coding DNA: TGTGCCAGCAGCCCAATGTTGGTACAGGGGAGTGGCTACACCTTC.

This sequence joins TRBV14 and TRBJ1-1; 7 bases fit TRBD1. CDR1 SGHDN and CDR2 FVKESK come from the germline V gene. Trimming removed 1 base from V and 7 bases from J; junction bases left unmatched: 3. CDR3 length equals 13 residues. This chain's CDR3 is CASSQGWDSEAFF. Written as DNA, the CDR3 is TGTGCCAGCAGCCAAGGGTGGGACAGTGAAGCTTTCTTT.

This chain joins TRBV5-1 and TRBJ2-3; D is perhaps TRBD2 (6 bases). The CDR3 has 14 amino acids. Germline assignment: CDR1 SGHRS and CDR2 YFSETQ. Between the trimmed V and J ends, which lost 2 bases and 2 bases, there was a span of 9 bases. The CDR3 loop reads CASSFRDFTDTQYF. The CDR3, as DNA: TGCGCCAGCAGCTTCCGGGACTTCACAGATACGCAGTATTTT.

The rearrangement links TRBV5-5 to TRBJ1-5; D is perhaps TRBD1 (5 bases). Between the trimmed V and J ends, which lost 0 bases and 6 bases, there was a span of 22 bases. CDR3 size: 18 residues. Looked up from germline, CDR1 is SGHKS and CDR2 is YYEKEE (reference sequence). In nucleotides, the CDR3 is TGTGCCAGCAGCTTGGTCCCCGGGCCCCAGGGTTTAAGTCAGCCCCAGCATTTT. Amino acids: CASSLVPGPQGLSQPQHF.

V and J are TRBV5-1 and TRBJ1-6; D possibly corresponds to TRBD1 (5 bases). V shed 0 bases and J shed 7 bases, with 5 bases lying between them. There are 13 residues in the CDR3. Germline V CDR1 and CDR2: SGHRS, YFSETQ. The CDR3 here is CASSLEGNSPLHF. As DNA, the CDR3 is TGCGCCAGCAGCTTGGAGGGGAATTCACCCCTCCACTTT.

This chain joins TRBV18 and TRBJ2-5; a possible D gene is TRBD2 (6 bases). CDR1 is KGHSH and CDR2 is LQKENI in the germline V gene. CDR3 length: 13 residues. V lost 5 bases and J lost 0, with 7 bases in between. The CDR3 DNA reads as TGTGCCAGCTCAGGGGGGAACCAAGAGACCCAGTACTTC. Translation: CASSGGNQETQYF.

The V gene is TRBV15, the J gene TRBJ1-1; the D gene is possibly TRBD1 (6 bases). Germline V CDR1 and CDR2: LNHNV, YYDKDF (reference sequence). This CDR3 contains 13 residues. With 9 bases removed from V and 0 bases from J, the gap between germline ends came to 11 bases. The CDR3 here is CATRTVMNTEAFF. The CDR3 bases are TGTGCCACTAGGACAGTGATGAACACTGAAGCTTTCTTT.

The chain carries TRBV12-5 and TRBJ1-1, with D maybe TRBD1 (6 bases). Germline lookup yields CDR1 LGHNT and CDR2 FRNRAP. This CDR3 has 15 residues. V was shortened by 9 bases and J by 1 base, with 18 bases between the two germline ends. CDR3 loop: CASGQTLGKNTEAFF. CDR3 nucleotide sequence: TGTGCTAGCGGACAGACGTTGGGTAAGAACACTGAAGCTTTCTTT.

The chain employs TRBV7-3 and TRBJ2-1; TRBD2 aligns across 7 bases. V lost 0 bases to trimming and J lost 6 bases; unmatched junction nucleotides: 2. The CDR3 totals 14 residues. CDR1 is SGHTA and CDR2 is FQGTGA in the germline V gene. This CDR3 is CASSLTSSGNEQFF. CDR3 bases: TGTGCCAGCAGCTTAACGTCTAGCGGCAATGAGCAGTTCTTC.

The chain employs TRBV7-6 and TRBJ2-1; the match to TRBD2 covers 13 bases. V trimming: 5 bases; J trimming: 4 bases; junction bases outside the gene matches: 5. This CDR3 is 16 amino acids long. Germline-derived CDR1 and CDR2 are SGHVS and FNYEAQ. Here the CDR3 reads CASSQGTSGEYNEQFF. DNA of the CDR3: TGTGCCAGCAGCCAGGGGACTAGCGGGGAGTACAATGAGCAGTTCTTC.

This sequence joins TRBV12-5 and TRBJ2-7; D is unresolved. The CDR3 contains 13 residues. Per germline, CDR1 LGHNT and CDR2 FRNRAP. Trimming pared 6 bases from V and 3 bases from J, leaving 12 bases between. CDR3: CASGAGEDYEQYF. The CDR3 coding sequence is TGTGCTAGTGGGGCCGGAGAGGACTACGAGCAGTACTTC.

The V and J genes are TRBV4-2 and TRBJ2-2; D gene unclear. Per germline, CDR1 LGHNA and CDR2 YNFKEQ. Trimming stripped 1 base from V and 2 bases from J, with 14 bases between. CDR3 size: 17 residues. The CDR3 is CASSQVLVLGNTGELFF. CDR3 coding DNA: TGTGCCAGCAGCCAAGTATTAGTTCTAGGTAACACCGGGGAGCTGTTTTTT.

This rearrangement joins TRBV3-1 (or the pseudogene TRBV3-2) to TRBJ1-5; a possible D gene is TRBD1 (5 bases). This CDR3 comprises 15 residues. V lost 1 base and J lost 2, with 9 bases in between. CDR1 LGHDT and CDR2 YNNKEL come from the germline V gene (reference sequence). The CDR3 bases are TGTGCCAGCAGCCAAGCCCAGGGCCGCAATCAGCCCCAGCATTTT. Residues: CASSQAQGRNQPQHF.

As to this clone: At one boundary the junction diverges from the germline segment, which might be a read error. This rearrangement joins TRBV7-7 to TRBJ2-5; TRBD1 matches at 7 bases. The CDR3 is 14 amino acids. Germline V gene lookup returns CDR1 SSHAT and CDR2 FNYEAQ (reference sequence). The CDR3 DNA follows: TGTGCTAGCAGCCCCCCAGGGGGCCAAGAGACCCAGTACTTC. This encodes CASSPPGGQETQYF.

This chain connects TRBV4-2 to TRBJ1-5; no clear D gene. CDR3 length equals 15 residues. Germline CDR1 LGHNA, CDR2 YNFKEQ. Trimming took 1 base from V and 4 from J, leaving 11 bases between them. The CDR3 loop is CASSQVSGINQPQHF. CDR3 DNA: TGTGCCAGCAGCCAAGTCTCGGGGATTAATCAGCCCCAGCATTTT.